A selection of T cell receptor beta chains follows, all from one sample in a study of cytomegalovirus exposure and HLA in healthy donors. The repertoire was sequenced with immunoSEQ multiplex PCR; TCRdb's copy has only in-frame clones and lacks some. The table has about 130,000 clones, 74% seen once. Sequencing used PBMCs. The receptor set was obtained from a man aged 40-49 years in good health and CMV-seropositive. The CDR3 runs from the conserved cysteine through the conserved F or W. A D gene is named only where the DNA matches it firmly. The size field is filled for only some rows; it gives once, few, many or a size class.

j_gene	len	d_gene	v_gene	abundance	CDR3aa	CDR3nt
TRBJ1-4	15	NA	TRBV15	NA	CATSRLDSNNEKLFF	TGTGCCACCAGCAGGCTCGACAGTAATAATGAAAAACTGTTTTTT
TRBJ2-7	13	NA	TRBV5-5	NA	CASSPYTKVEQYF	TGTGCCAGCAGCCCATACACTAAGGTTGAGCAGTACTTC
TRBJ1-6	15	NA	TRBV30	NA	CAWSVLPGNNSPLHF	TGTGCCTGGAGTGTATTACCAGGGAATAATTCACCCCTCCACTTT
TRBJ1-4	15	TRBD1	TRBV6-5	NA	CASSYGRGRNEKLFF	TGTGCCAGCAGTTACGGCAGGGGGCGAAATGAAAAACTGTTTTTT
TRBJ2-1	16	TRBD2	TRBV5-4	NA	CASSPSRGGSYNEQFF	TGTGCCAGCAGCCCTTCGCGGGGCGGGAGCTACAATGAGCAGTTCTTC
TRBJ2-3	15	NA	TRBV9	NA	CASSVGRRNTDTQYF	TGTGCCAGCAGCGTAGGTCGGCGGAACACAGATACGCAGTATTTT
TRBJ1-5	14	TRBD1	TRBV19	NA	CASSTTGVVEPQHF	TGTGCCAGTAGTACGACAGGGGTCGTCGAGCCCCAGCATTTT
TRBJ2-7	11	NA	TRBV12-5	NA	CASGYTYEQYF	TGTGCTAGTGGTTACACCTACGAGCAGTACTTC
TRBJ2-1	17	TRBD2	TRBV7-8	NA	CASSLLLAGGNTNEQFF	TGTGCCAGCAGTTTGCTGCTAGCGGGAGGGAATACCAATGAGCAGTTCTTC
TRBJ2-5	15	TRBD1	TRBV11-3	NA	CASSSTGGGLETQYF	TGTGCCAGCAGCTCGACAGGGGGCGGACTGGAGACCCAGTACTTC
TRBJ1-5	14	NA	TRBV6-6	NA	CASSYSIVNQPQHF	TGTGCCAGCAGTTACTCGATAGTAAATCAGCCCCAGCATTTT
TRBJ2-5	15	TRBD2	TRBV29-1	NA	CSSNRGGVGGETQYF	TGCAGCAGCAACCGGGGGGGGGTGGGTGGAGAGACCCAGTACTTC
TRBJ2-1	14	NA	TRBV10-3	NA	CAMRGSLNYNEQFF	TGTGCCATGAGAGGGAGCCTTAATTACAATGAGCAGTTCTTC
TRBJ2-2	17	TRBD2	TRBV7-2	few	CASSLTSGGALSGELFF	TGTGCCAGCAGCTTAACTAGCGGGGGGGCCTTATCCGGGGAGCTGTTTTTT
TRBJ1-4	16	NA	TRBV10-3	NA	CAISAESLRTNEKLFF	TGTGCCATCAGTGCTGAATCGCTGAGGACTAATGAAAAACTGTTTTTT
TRBJ2-7	15	NA	TRBV11-2	NA	CASSVGQIPPYEQYF	TGTGCCAGCAGCGTAGGACAGATCCCTCCCTACGAGCAGTACTTC
TRBJ1-2	14	TRBD1	TRBV4-3	NA	CASSFRDSPYGYTF	TGCGCCAGCAGCTTCCGGGACAGTCCCTATGGCTACACCTTC
TRBJ2-5	14	TRBD2	TRBV29-1	NA	CSVSLAGVRETQYF	TGCAGCGTTTCTTTAGCGGGAGTGAGGGAGACCCAGTACTTC
TRBJ1-4	14	NA	TRBV7-9	NA	CASSSPGQGEKLFF	TGTGCCAGCAGCTCACCGGGACAAGGGGAAAAACTGTTTTTT
TRBJ2-5	11	TRBD2	TRBV30	NA	CAGGEQETQYF	TGTGCCGGGGGGGAACAAGAGACCCAGTACTTC
TRBJ2-3	16	TRBD2	TRBV7-2	NA	CASSRRLAGVLDTQYF	TGTGCCAGCAGCCGACGACTAGCGGGAGTGCTAGATACGCAGTATTTT
TRBJ2-5	16	TRBD2	TRBV7-2	NA	CASSTSSGGAQETQYF	TGTGCCAGCAGCACATCTAGCGGGGGGGCCCAAGAGACCCAGTACTTC
TRBJ2-1	16	TRBD1	TRBV25-1	NA	CASSASDRGPNNEQFF	TGTGCCAGCAGTGCCTCAGACAGGGGGCCCAACAATGAGCAGTTCTTC
TRBJ1-4	18	NA	TRBV27	NA	CASSLSGLGRATNEKLFF	TGTGCCAGCAGTTTATCGGGTCTAGGCAGGGCAACTAATGAAAAACTGTTTTTT
TRBJ1-2	14	TRBD1	TRBV19	NA	CASTIRTGGGGYTF	TGTGCCAGTACTATTAGGACAGGGGGCGGTGGCTACACCTTC
TRBJ1-1	13	TRBD1	TRBV6-1	few	CASGHRQGPEAFF	TGTGCCAGCGGCCACAGACAGGGGCCTGAAGCTTTCTTT
TRBJ2-7	15	TRBD1	TRBV7-2	once	CASSQAQGAQYEQYF	TGTGCCAGCAGCCAGGCCCAGGGGGCCCAGTACGAGCAGTACTTC
TRBJ1-2	14	TRBD1	TRBV27	NA	CASGRGQINYGYTF	TGTGCCAGCGGTAGGGGACAGATAAACTATGGCTACACCTTC
TRBJ2-2	20	NA	TRBV21-1	few	CASSKGARGRKREEGGELFF	TGTGCCAGCAGCAAAGGGGCCAGGGGGCGTAAGCGGGAGGAGGGCGGGGAGCTGTTTTTT
TRBJ2-7	13	NA	TRBV11-2	NA	CASSLARDYEQYF	TGTGCCAGCAGCTTAGCGAGGGACTACGAGCAGTACTTC
TRBJ2-7	14	TRBD2	TRBV5-4	NA	CASTLRTSGGEQYF	TGTGCCAGCACCCTCCGGACTAGCGGGGGCGAGCAGTACTTC
TRBJ1-3	14	TRBD1	TRBV5-4	once	CASSTGGGGNTIYF	TGTGCCAGCAGCACAGGGGGAGGTGGAAACACCATATATTTT
TRBJ1-2	10	NA	TRBV29-1	NA	CSVGEGGYTF	TGCAGCGTTGGGGAGGGGGGCTACACCTTC
TRBJ1-1	15	NA	TRBV4-3	NA	CASSRVLPRQGEAFF	TGCGCCAGCAGCCGGGTCCTTCCCCGGCAGGGTGAAGCTTTCTTT
TRBJ1-3	15	NA	TRBV7-9	NA	CASLPQGFSGNTIYF	TGTGCCAGCCTCCCACAGGGTTTCTCTGGAAACACCATATATTTT
TRBJ2-1	17	TRBD2	TRBV5-1	NA	CASSRTSGGSSYNEQFF	TGCGCCAGCAGCCGGACTAGCGGGGGGAGCTCCTACAATGAGCAGTTCTTC
TRBJ1-1	15	NA	TRBV7-9	once	CASSGESTGYTEAFF	TGTGCCAGCAGCGGAGAAAGTACAGGGTACACTGAAGCTTTCTTT
TRBJ2-3	13	NA	TRBV29-1	once	CSVEALVTDTQYF	TGCAGCGTTGAGGCACTAGTAACAGATACGCAGTATTTT
TRBJ1-4	15	TRBD1	TRBV5-5	NA	CASGYRQGADEKLFF	TGTGCCAGCGGCTACAGACAGGGGGCCGATGAAAAACTGTTTTTT
TRBJ1-3	14	NA	TRBV2	NA	CASSSRGTGNTIYF	TGTGCCAGCAGTTCCCGGGGTACTGGAAACACCATATATTTT
TRBJ2-1	15	TRBD2	TRBV7-9	NA	CASSQGLAGGDEQFF	TGTGCCAGCAGCCAAGGACTAGCGGGAGGCGATGAGCAGTTCTTC